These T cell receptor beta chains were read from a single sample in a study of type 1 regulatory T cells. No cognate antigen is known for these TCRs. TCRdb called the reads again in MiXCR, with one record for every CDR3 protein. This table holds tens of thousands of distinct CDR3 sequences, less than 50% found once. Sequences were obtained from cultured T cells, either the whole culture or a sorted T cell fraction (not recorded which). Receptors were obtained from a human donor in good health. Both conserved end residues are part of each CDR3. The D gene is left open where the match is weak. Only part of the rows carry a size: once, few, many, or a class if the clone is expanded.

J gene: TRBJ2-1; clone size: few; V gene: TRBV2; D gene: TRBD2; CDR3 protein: CASKNGLAVTYNEQFF; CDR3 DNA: TGTGCCAGCAAGAATGGACTAGCGGTGACCTACAATGAGCAGTTCTTC
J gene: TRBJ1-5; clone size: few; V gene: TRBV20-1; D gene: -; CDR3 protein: CSASGSGHGNQPQHF; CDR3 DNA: TGCAGTGCTTCCGGATCAGGGCATGGCAATCAGCCCCAGCATTTT
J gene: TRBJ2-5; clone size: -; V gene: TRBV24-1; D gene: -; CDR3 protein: CATSSEGPSEQYF; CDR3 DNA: TGTGCCACCAGTTCTGAAGGGCCTTCCGAACAGTACTTC
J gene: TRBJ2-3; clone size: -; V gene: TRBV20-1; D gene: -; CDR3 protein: CSARDGRGSTDTQYF; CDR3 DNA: TGCAGTGCTAGAGATGGCCGGGGGAGCACAGATACGCAGTATTTT
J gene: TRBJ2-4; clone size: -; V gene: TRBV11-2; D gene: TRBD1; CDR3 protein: CASSPGQGIAKNIQYF; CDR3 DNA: TGTGCCAGCAGCCCGGGACAGGGGATAGCCAAAAACATTCAGTACTTC
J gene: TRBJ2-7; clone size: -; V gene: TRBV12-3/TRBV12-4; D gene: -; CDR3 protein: CASSRDYVQYF; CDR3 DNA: TGTGCCAGCAGCAGGGATTACGTGCAGTACTTC
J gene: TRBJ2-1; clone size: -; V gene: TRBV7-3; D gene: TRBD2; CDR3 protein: CASSSSASGGAERSYNEQFF; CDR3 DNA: TGTGCCAGCAGCTCCTCAGCTAGCGGGGGGGCTGAACGCTCCTACAATGAGCAGTTCTTC
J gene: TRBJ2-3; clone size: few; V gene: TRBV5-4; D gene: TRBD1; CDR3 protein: CASSFWGTEKGAQYF; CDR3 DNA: TGTGCCAGCAGCTTCTGGGGGACAGAAAAGGGTGCGCAGTATTTT
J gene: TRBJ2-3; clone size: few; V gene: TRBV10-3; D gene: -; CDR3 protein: CAISEVADTQYF; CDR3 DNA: TGTGCCATCAGTGAGGTGGCAGATACGCAGTATTTT
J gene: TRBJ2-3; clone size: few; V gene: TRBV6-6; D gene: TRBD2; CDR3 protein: CASSYTRLAGGVTDTQYF; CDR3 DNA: TGTGCCAGCAGTTACACGCGACTAGCGGGGGGGGTCACAGATACGCAGTATTTT
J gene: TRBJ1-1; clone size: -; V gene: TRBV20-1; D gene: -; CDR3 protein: CSVALGMNTEAFF; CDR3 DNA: TGCAGTGTCGCGTTAGGTATGAACACTGAAGCTTTCTTT
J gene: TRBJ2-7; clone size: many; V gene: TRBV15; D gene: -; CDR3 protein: CATSRDNLGPQYF; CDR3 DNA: TGTGCCACCAGCAGAGATAATCTGGGGCCTCAGTACTTC
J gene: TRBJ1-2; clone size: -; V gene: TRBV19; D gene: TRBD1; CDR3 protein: CASNTGERVRGYTF; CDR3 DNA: TGTGCCAGTAATACAGGGGAACGGGTGCGGGGCTACACCTTC
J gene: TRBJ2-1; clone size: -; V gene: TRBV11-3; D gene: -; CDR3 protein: CASSLGQAIDEQFF; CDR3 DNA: TGTGCCAGCAGCTTAGGACAGGCAATCGATGAGCAGTTCTTC
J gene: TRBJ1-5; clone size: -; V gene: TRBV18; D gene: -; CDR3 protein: CASSPMQASNQPQHF; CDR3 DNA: TGTGCCAGCTCACCAATGCAGGCAAGCAATCAGCCCCAGCATTTT
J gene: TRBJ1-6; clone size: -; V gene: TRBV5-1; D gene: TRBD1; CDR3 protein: CASSLGQGPNSPLHF; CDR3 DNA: TGCGCCAGCAGCTTAGGACAGGGCCCGAATTCACCCCTCCACTTT
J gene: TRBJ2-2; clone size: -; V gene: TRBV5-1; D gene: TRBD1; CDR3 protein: CASSVQGFRTGELFF; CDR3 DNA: TGCGCCAGCAGCGTACAGGGGTTTCGCACCGGGGAGCTGTTTTTT
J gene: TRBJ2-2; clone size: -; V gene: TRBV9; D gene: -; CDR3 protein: CASSVLAAGELFF; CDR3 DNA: TGTGCCAGCAGCGTCCTAGCTGCCGGGGAGCTGTTTTTT
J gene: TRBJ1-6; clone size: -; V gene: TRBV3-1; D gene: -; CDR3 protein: CASSQGLNSPLHF; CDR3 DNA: TGTGCCAGCAGCCAAGGTCTCAATTCACCCCTCCACTTT
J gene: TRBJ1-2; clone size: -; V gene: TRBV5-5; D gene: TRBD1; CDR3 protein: CASSPGLWDRSGYTF; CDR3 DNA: TGTGCCAGCAGCCCCGGTTTGTGGGACAGGTCGGGCTACACCTTC